This record concerns one T cell receptor beta chain sequence. This sample was included in a study of cytomegalovirus exposure and HLA in healthy donors. The PCR was carried out with 60 Vbeta primers and 13 Jbeta primers. Here immunoSEQ multiplex PCR was the method, and the copy in TCRdb shows in-frame clones only, minus some. This sample yields approximately 170,000 clones, of which approximately 80% are seen a single time; under 6% belongs to the top ten. The CDR3 totals 16 residues. The V gene end was trimmed by 4 bases and the J gene end by 8 bases; junction bases not matched to a gene: 8. CDR1 MDHEN and CDR2 SYDVKM come from the germline V gene.

The rearrangement uses TRBV28 and TRBJ2-2; TRBD2 aligns across 12 bases. This receptor was identified in a woman in her forties or fifties in good health and CMV-seropositive. Specimen: PBMCs. Here the CDR3 reads CASSSRLAGDGGELFF. Here the CDR3 DNA reads TGTGCCAGCAGTTCCAGACTAGCGGGGGACGGGGGGGAGCTGTTTTTT.